This T cell receptor beta chain originates from a study of T cells after yellow fever vaccination. Across the whole study: SMART-Seq v4 Ultra Low Input handled preparation of low-cell-number fractions.

This clonotype was counted only a few times. Its specificity is unknown. TCRdb re-called the 5' RACE reads with MiXCR, one entry per CDR3 protein. This sample has about 170,000 distinct CDR3 sequences, with roughly 6.4% found just once. This CDR3 has 17 residues. CDR1 and CDR2 from the germline V gene are KGHSH and LQKENI. V was clipped by 6 bases and J by 6 bases; unmatched bases: 18. Study findings and constraints: Abundant clonotypes from the bulk population could have been carried over as contaminants into FACS-sorted repertoires.

The rearrangement links TRBV18 to TRBJ1-2; TRBD1 matches at 8 bases. This clonotype was sampled from a young man who received the YFV17D yellow fever vaccine. Specimen: CD4+ T cells sorted from PBMCs, collected on the day of the first yellow fever vaccination. The CDR3 nucleotides read TGTGCCAGCTCGCCTGGCCAGGGGGCGTTTAGGAAGGATGGCTACACCTTC. It codes for CASSPGQGAFRKDGYTF.